These 3 T cell receptor beta chains were all obtained from the same sample, sequenced in a study of post-analysis software for immune sequencing data (dated by TCRdb to between 2014 and 2017). Overall study outcomes, separate from this receptor: About 5 TRBV segments, including TRBV5-6, TRBV5-1 and TRBV20-1, were significantly more frequent in patients than controls.

Antigens for these TCRs are unknown. Libraries were prepared through PCR. TCRdb lists the instrument as Illumina HiSeq 2500. To reduce PCR and sequencing biases, unique molecular identifiers were incorporated into the TCR beta cDNA libraries. TCRdb reprocessing: public reads trimmed at Q25 with fastp, clones called with MiXCR, in-frame beta chains kept. Each record represents a unique CDR3 protein, reported with the most common genes and DNA among its rows. Recorded for this sample are about 770,000 distinct CDR3 sequences; around 42% of them occurred a single time. The ten largest clones capture 4.9% of the sample. The specimen was blood. These receptors all stem from a girl aged 10 to 17 with multiple sclerosis.

The rearrangement uses TRBV12-3 or TRBV12-4 and TRBJ1-2; 9 bases fit TRBD1. CDR3 length: 15 amino acids. The J segment lost 8 bases and the V segment lost 5 bases, leaving 12 bases of the junction unmatched. CDR3: CASSPLGQGTKGYTF. For the CDR3, the DNA is TGTGCCAGCAGTCCCTTGGGACAGGGAACTAAGGGCTACACCTTC.

The rearrangement joins TRBV29-1 to TRBJ2-6; TRBD1 matches 8 bases. J lost 12 bases, V lost 7 bases, and 20 bases had no gene match. This CDR3 contains 16 residues. Germline V gene data show CDR1 as SQVTM and CDR2 as ANQGSEA. The CDR3 sequence is CSAVITQRGQVPVLTF. The CDR3 DNA reads TGCAGCGCAGTCATCACTCAGAGGGGACAGGTCCCCGTCCTGACTTTC.

This clonotype was seen only a few times. CDR3 sequence reads: CAISEDGGPYNEQFF. CDR3 nucleotides: TGTGCCATCAGTGAGGACGGGGGCCCCTACAATGAGCAGTTCTTC. The chain couples TRBV10-3 to TRBJ2-1; D tentatively reads TRBD1 or TRBD2 (6 bases each). Germline V gene lookup returns CDR1 ENHRY and CDR2 SYGVKD. The V and J ends lost 2 bases and 2 bases respectively, with 10 bases between them. The CDR3 runs to 15 residues.